Shown below are 28 T cell receptor beta chains from a single sample sequenced in a study of cytomegalovirus exposure and HLA in healthy donors. The PCR had 60 Vbeta and 13 Jbeta primers. Produced via immunoSEQ multiplex PCR; TCRdb's table is partial and in-frame only. The sample consists of over 200,000 clones, about three quarters of them appearing once. The material sequenced was PBMCs. The source of these receptors is an older woman in good health and CMV-seropositive.

This chain joins TRBV29-1 and TRBJ1-5; 8 bases are shared with TRBD1. CDR3 length: 14 residues. The germline gives CDR1 SQVTM, CDR2 ANQGSEA. The V gene end was trimmed by 6 bases and the J gene end by 4 bases; junction bases not matched to a gene: 8. Here the CDR3 reads CSVGGQGWNQPQHF. The CDR3 DNA follows: TGCAGCGTGGGAGGACAGGGCTGGAATCAGCCCCAGCATTTT.

The V and J genes are TRBV18 and TRBJ2-5, with TRBD2 identical over 10 bases. The DNA end lines up better with TRBJ2-7; the J call may be wrong. The CDR3 is made up of 16 amino acids. Germline V gene data show CDR1 as KGHSH and CDR2 as LQKENI. CDR3 sequence: CASSPPSLAGFFEQYF. In nucleotides, the CDR3 is TGTGCCAGCTCACCACCCTCACTAGCGGGATTCTTCGAGCAGTACTTC.

This rearrangement joins TRBV6-5 to TRBJ1-1; D might be TRBD1 (5 bases). CDR3 length: 14 amino acids. Germline lookup yields CDR1 MNHEY and CDR2 SVGAGI. V lost 2 bases and J lost 11, with 18 bases in between. CDR3 sequence (DNA): TGTGCCAGCAGTTACCCCGGGGAGGGGAGGGACGCTTTCTTT. The encoded protein is CASSYPGEGRDAFF.

The chain is built from TRBV9 and TRBJ1-6, with TRBD1 matching over 9 bases. CDR1 SGDLS and CDR2 YYNGEE come from the germline V gene. V trimming: 4 bases; J trimming: 5 bases; junction bases outside the gene matches: 4. There are 15 residues in the CDR3. This CDR3 is CASSLRQGDNSPLHF. DNA of the CDR3: TGTGCCAGCAGCCTCAGACAGGGGGATAATTCACCCCTCCACTTT.

V is TRBV28 and J is TRBJ2-7; 12 nucleotides line up with TRBD2. CDR1 and CDR2 from the germline V gene are MDHEN and SYDVKM. The CDR3 extends over 16 amino acids. V lost 5 bases and J lost 3; bases outside the gene matches: 8. CDR3 DNA: TGTGCCAGCAGTCCATCCGGGACTAGCGGGCGCTACGAGCAGTACTTC. It encodes CASSPSGTSGRYEQYF.

The gene calls are TRBV9 and TRBJ1-5, with 8 bases that match TRBD1. From germline, CDR1 is SGDLS and CDR2 YYNGEE. The V gene end was trimmed by 8 bases and the J gene end by 8 bases; junction bases not matched to a gene: 12. The CDR3 contains 14 residues. The CDR3 loop reads CASSGQGVMEPQHF. The DNA of the CDR3 is TGTGCCAGTTCCGGACAGGGCGTAATGGAGCCCCAGCATTTT.

The V and J genes are TRBV18 and TRBJ2-1; D is perhaps TRBD1 (7 bases). V gave up 3 bases and J gave up 7 bases, with 19 bases separating them. Per the germline V gene, CDR1 is KGHSH and CDR2 is LQKENI. The length of the CDR3 is 16 residues. CDR3 in DNA: TGTGCCAGCTCACCGCAGACAGGGCTTGGGGGGAATGAGCAGTTCTTC. Translation: CASSPQTGLGGNEQFF.

This chain connects TRBV5-4 to TRBJ2-1, with 9 bases aligning to TRBD1. The CDR3 has 14 amino acids. Germline V gives CDR1 SGHNT, CDR2 YYREEE (reference sequence). The V gene end was trimmed by 4 bases and the J gene end by 9 bases; junction bases not matched to a gene: 8. For the CDR3, the DNA is TGTGCCAGCAGCCCCGGGACAGGGTCCTCTGAGCAGTTCTTC. It specifies CASSPGTGSSEQFF.

V usage is TRBV7-8 and J usage is TRBJ1-3; a possible D gene is TRBD1 (6 bases). CDR3 size: 14 residues. Looked up from germline, CDR1 is SGHVS and CDR2 is FQNEAQ. V shed 5 bases and J shed 1 base, with 9 bases lying between them. CDR3 in amino acids: CASSQGTSGNTIYF. Here the CDR3 DNA reads TGTGCCAGCAGCCAAGGGACATCTGGAAACACCATATATTTT. Based on the CDR3 plus reference TRBV7-8 and TRBJ1-3, the full variable domain is GAGVSQSPRYKVAKRGQDVALRCDPISGHVSLFWYQQALGQGPEFLTYFQNEAQLDKSGLPSDRFFAERPEGSVSTLKIQRTQQEDSAVYLCASSQGTSGNTIYFGEGSWLTVV.

The table lists this clone with a count of one. This chain connects TRBV2 to TRBJ2-7, with a possible D match to TRBD2 (6 bases). The CDR3 is made up of 13 amino acids. Per germline, CDR1 SNHLY and CDR2 FYNNEI. V was shortened by 2 bases and J by 3 bases, with 8 bases between the two germline ends. The CDR3 DNA sequence: TGTGCCAGCAGTGAATGGCGGGGCTACGAGCAGTACTTC. Translated, it gives CASSEWRGYEQYF.

This chain uses TRBV6-1 with TRBJ2-7; D may be TRBD1 (5 bases). Trimming took 6 bases from V and 1 from J, leaving 16 bases between them. The CDR3 has 15 amino acids. Germline CDR1 reads MNHNS; CDR2 reads SASEGT. The DNA for the CDR3 is TGTGCCAGCAGCGCCGACAGTGTCGCTTCCTACGAGCAGTACTTC. It codes for CASSADSVASYEQYF.

The chain employs TRBV19 and TRBJ2-7, with D possibly TRBD2 on 5 matching bases. Germline V gives CDR1 LNHDA, CDR2 SQIVND (reference sequence). V was trimmed by 5 bases and J by 5 bases, leaving 16 bases between them. The CDR3 has 14 residues. Here the CDR3 DNA reads TGTGCCAGTAGTGTCGGAGCGGCCACCCACGAGCAGTACTTC. Amino acid sequence: CASSVGAATHEQYF.

About this clone itself: This sample also contains other DNA sequences that code for the same CDR3. The chain joins TRBV5-1 to TRBJ2-3, with D unclear. V lost 0 bases and J 0 bases, leaving 5 bases between the germline ends. Germline values: CDR1 SGHRS, CDR2 YFSETQ. This CDR3 comprises 14 residues. The CDR3 reads CASSLGRSTDTQYF. Here the CDR3 DNA reads TGCGCCAGCAGCTTGGGCAGGAGCACAGATACGCAGTATTTT.

The V and J genes are TRBV2 and TRBJ1-5; tentative D call: TRBD1 (6 bases). Trimming took 7 bases from V and 3 from J, leaving 10 bases between them. Germline CDR1 is SNHLY and CDR2 is FYNNEI. The CDR3 has 13 amino acids. Written as DNA, the CDR3 is TGTGCCAGCACCCGGACAGCCAATCAGCCCCAGCATTTT. It yields the protein CASTRTANQPQHF.

The CDR3, as DNA: TGTGCCTGGATCACAGGAGTTAACTATGGCTACACCTTC. It is translated as CAWITGVNYGYTF. This chain joins TRBV30 and TRBJ1-2, with D possibly matching TRBD1 (5 bases). The CDR3 extends over 13 amino acids. CDR1 GTSNPN and CDR2 SVGIG come from the germline V gene (reference sequence). Between the trimmed V and J ends, which lost 4 bases and 1 base, there was a span of 10 bases.

The chain joins TRBV6-6 to TRBJ2-1; a weak D match, TRBD1 (5 bases). The CDR3 totals 11 residues. Germline V lookup: CDR1 MNHNY, CDR2 SVGAGI (reference sequence). Trimming pared 8 bases from V and 10 bases from J, leaving 12 bases between. The CDR3 spells CASSTGQEQFF. In DNA form, the CDR3 reads TGTGCCAGCTCTACAGGTCAGGAGCAGTTCTTC.

The genes are TRBV15 and TRBJ2-7; no clear D gene. The V and J ends lost 0 bases and 1 base respectively, with 7 bases between them. CDR3 length: 14 amino acids. The V gene's germline CDR1 is LNHNV and CDR2 YYDKDF (reference sequence). CDR3 sequence: CATSRDVRSYEQYF. The CDR3 DNA reads TGTGCCACCAGCAGAGATGTGAGGTCCTACGAGCAGTACTTC.

The V call is TRBV4-3, the J call TRBJ2-7; TRBD2 might be the D (6 bases). Germline V CDR1 and CDR2: LGHNA, YSLEER. Trimming left V 4 bases short and J 5 bases short, with 18 bases between. The CDR3 length is 15 residues. CDR3 sequence reads: CASSRGDGLRNEQYF. The CDR3 DNA follows: TGCGCCAGCAGCCGGGGGGACGGCCTTAGGAACGAGCAGTACTTC.

The chain combines TRBV18 with TRBJ1-4; TRBD1 matches at 9 bases. V was clipped by 5 bases and J by 3 bases; unmatched bases: 10. The length of the CDR3 is 17 residues. Germline CDR1 and CDR2: KGHSH and LQKENI. CDR3 in amino acids: CASSLWDRARSNEKLFF. Written as DNA, the CDR3 is TGTGCCAGCTCATTATGGGACAGGGCCCGGTCTAATGAAAAACTGTTTTTT.

This chain links TRBV6-1 with TRBJ2-7; maybe TRBD1 (6 bases). The V gene's germline CDR1 is MNHNS and CDR2 SASEGT. The CDR3 has 12 amino acids. Between the trimmed V and J ends, which lost 8 bases and 4 bases, there was a span of 12 bases. The CDR3 sequence is CASRDTRYEQYF. CDR3 DNA sequence: TGTGCCAGCCGGGACACAAGATACGAGCAGTACTTC.

DNA of the CDR3: TGTGCCAGCAGCTTAGGTCTGGCTCCTTCCTACGAGCAGTACTTC. Encoded protein: CASSLGLAPSYEQYF. This sequence joins TRBV7-3 and TRBJ2-7; D unclear. Germline CDR1 and CDR2: SGHTA and FQGTGA. V lost 2 bases, J lost 1 base, and 12 bases lay in between. The CDR3 is made up of 15 amino acids.

The chain joins TRBV7-6 to TRBJ2-2; 7 bases are a match to TRBD1. Germline loops: CDR1 SGHVS, CDR2 FNYEAQ. Trimming at V came to 2 bases and at J to 0 bases, leaving 6 bases not matched to a gene. The CDR3 is 17 amino acids. The DNA of the CDR3 is TGTGCCAGCAGCTTACAGCAGGGGGTAGCGAACACCGGGGAGCTGTTTTTT. Encoded protein: CASSLQQGVANTGELFF.

This clone was counted once. The chain links TRBV27 to TRBJ1-5, with D possibly being TRBD1 (5 bases). Germline-derived CDR1 and CDR2 are MNHEY and SMNVEV (reference sequence). Trimming pared 6 bases from V and 1 base from J, leaving 25 bases between. The CDR3 length is 19 residues. CDR3 in amino acids: CASSQRSWLGLGSNQPQHF. In nucleotides, the CDR3 is TGTGCCAGCAGCCAGAGGAGTTGGTTGGGACTGGGGAGCAATCAGCCCCAGCATTTT.

This clone was detected only a few times. The CDR3 protein is CASSFYQGNTQYF. CDR3 bases: TGCGCCAGCAGCTTTTACCAGGGTAATACGCAGTATTTT. The chain recombines TRBV5-1 with TRBJ2-3; D might be TRBD1 (5 bases). Trimming took off 2 bases at V and 7 bases at J, with 11 bases between the two ends. CDR3 size: 13 residues. Germline V gene sequence: CDR1 SGHRS, CDR2 YFSETQ.

This chain connects TRBV5-1 to TRBJ1-1, with D uncertain. Germline assignment: CDR1 SGHRS and CDR2 YFSETQ. The CDR3 has 16 amino acids. V lost 4 bases to trimming and J lost 1 base, with 17 bases between them. The CDR3 DNA follows: TGCGCCAGCAGCCCTACGCCCAGGCTGCAGAACACTGAAGCTTTCTTT. Residues: CASSPTPRLQNTEAFF.

The chain has TRBV30 and TRBJ1-5; D might be TRBD1 (6 bases). V gave up 4 bases and J gave up 2 bases, with 18 bases separating them. This CDR3 has 16 amino acids. Germline CDR1 GTSNPN, CDR2 SVGIG (reference sequence). The CDR3 loop reads CAWTQGPLVGNQPQHF. CDR3 coding DNA: TGTGCCTGGACCCAGGGGCCCCTTGTTGGCAATCAGCCCCAGCATTTT.

The chain employs TRBV28 and TRBJ2-7, with 9 positions matching TRBD2. Germline V CDR1 and CDR2: MDHEN, SYDVKM. Germline trimming cut 3 bases from V and 5 bases from J; bases unmatched to any gene: 8. This CDR3 is 15 amino acids long. The CDR3 nucleotides are TGTGCCAGCAGTTTCGTAATAGCGGGAGACGACGAGCAGTACTTC. Translated, it gives CASSFVIAGDDEQYF.

This clone occurred a few times. The chain joins TRBV28 to TRBJ1-4; D may be TRBD1 (6 bases). Germline V gives CDR1 MDHEN, CDR2 SYDVKM. The V and J ends lost 6 bases and 4 bases respectively, with 9 bases between them. The CDR3 totals 13 residues. CDR3: CASRDRGNEKLFF. The CDR3 nucleotides are TGTGCCAGCAGGGACAGAGGTAATGAAAAACTGTTTTTT.